The 17 T cell receptor beta chains below were found in one sample sequenced in a study of control samples from healthy donors and cancer patients. The method was immunoSEQ multiplex PCR; TCRdb's version includes in-frame clones alone and lacks a portion of them. The sample carries 170,000 or so clones, about 93% recorded once. The sequenced material came from blood. These receptors were obtained from a young man in good health.

With regard to this clone: In the same sample, other DNA sequences code for this CDR3. In nucleotides, the CDR3 is TGTGCCACCAGTGATTTCTCGAACACTGAAGCTTTCTTT. It specifies CATSDFSNTEAFF. This sequence joins TRBV24-1 and TRBJ1-1; D gene ambiguous. The germline V gene has CDR1 KGHDR and CDR2 SFDVKD. V gave up 1 base and J gave up 1 base, with 3 bases separating them. The CDR3 has 13 amino acids.

CDR3: CASSEALQGRWGYGYTF. The CDR3 nucleotides read TGTGCCAGCAGTGAAGCGCTTCAGGGACGGTGGGGCTATGGCTACACCTTC. The V call is TRBV2, the J call TRBJ1-2, with a possible D match to TRBD1 (5 bases). This CDR3 contains 17 residues. With 0 bases removed from V and 4 bases from J, the gap between germline ends came to 18 bases. CDR1 is SNHLY, CDR2 FYNNEI, per germline. The entire variable domain, with the rest obtained from reference TRBV2 and TRBJ1-2, is as follows: EPEVTQTPSHQVTQMGQEVILRCVPISNHLYFYWYRQILGQKVEFLVSFYNNEISEKSEIFDDQFSVERPDGSNFTLKIRSTKLEDSAMYFCASSEALQGRWGYGYTFGSGTRLTVV.

Concerning this clone: The same CDR3 is also encoded by other DNA sequences in this sample. CDR3 protein: CASSVDRGGYGYTF. In DNA, the CDR3 is TGTGCCAGCAGCGTAGACAGGGGAGGCTATGGCTACACCTTC. The rearrangement uses TRBV9 and TRBJ1-2; TRBD1 matches 7 bases. Looked up from germline, CDR1 is SGDLS and CDR2 is YYNGEE. The CDR3 loop spans 14 amino acids. Trimming removed 0 bases from V and 4 bases from J; junction bases left unmatched: 3. The full variable domain, rest sourced from reference TRBV9 and TRBJ1-2, is DSGVTQTPKHLITATGQRVTLRCSPRSGDLSVYWYQQSLDQGLQFLIQYYNGEERAKGNILERFSAQQFPDLHSELNLSSLELGDSALYFCASSVDRGGYGYTFGSGTRLTVV.

The chain links TRBV12-3 or TRBV12-4 to TRBJ1-4; 8 bases are a match to TRBD1. This CDR3 is 13 amino acids long. The V segment lost 6 bases and the J segment 8 bases; nucleotides outside the gene matches: 5. CDR3 DNA sequence: TGTGCCAGCAGACAGGACAGGGCAGAAAAACTGTTTTTT. Its protein is CASRQDRAEKLFF.

This chain connects TRBV4-1 to TRBJ1-2; D uncertain. Trimming took 4 bases from V and 2 from J, leaving 20 bases between them. The CDR3 contains 17 residues. CDR1 is MGHRA and CDR2 is YSYEKL in the germline V gene. CDR3: CASSRLSPDGRNYGYTF. The CDR3 coding sequence is TGCGCCAGCAGCCGCCTGAGCCCGGACGGACGCAACTATGGCTACACCTTC.

The gene calls are TRBV30 and TRBJ1-1; perhaps TRBD1 as D (5 bases). The CDR3 runs to 13 residues. V gave up 4 bases and J gave up 2 bases, with 11 bases separating them. Looked up from germline, CDR1 is GTSNPN and CDR2 is SVGIG (reference sequence). CDR3 loop: CAWKRGINTEAFF. The CDR3, as DNA: TGTGCCTGGAAGAGGGGTATCAACACTGAAGCTTTCTTT.

This clone was seen a single time. The rearrangement uses TRBV12-5 and TRBJ2-2, with 11 bases fitting TRBD2. V trimming: 3 bases; J trimming: 3 bases; junction bases outside the gene matches: 3. The CDR3 totals 16 residues. Germline V gives CDR1 LGHNT, CDR2 FRNRAP. DNA of the CDR3: TGTGCTAGTGGTTTCCGTAGCGGGGGGGACACCGGGGAGCTGTTTTTT. It codes for CASGFRSGGDTGELFF.

This chain uses TRBV20-1 with TRBJ2-3, with D maybe TRBD2 (5 bases). The germline V gene has CDR1 DFQATT and CDR2 SNEGSKA (reference sequence). This CDR3 comprises 22 residues. Trimming removed 3 bases at V and 0 bases at J, with 34 bases between. CDR3 coding DNA: TGCAGTGCTAGTGTCGGGATGCCGTGGGCAGCATCAGGTCTCTCTAGCACAGATACGCAGTATTTT. Translated, it gives CSASVGMPWAASGLSSTDTQYF.

V gene TRBV25-1 combines with J gene TRBJ1-2; no firm D call. V lost 5 bases and J lost 2, with 12 bases in between. Germline V gene data show CDR1 as MGHDK and CDR2 as SYGVNS. CDR3 length: 14 residues. CDR3: CASSSPFLNYGYTF. The CDR3 coding sequence is TGTGCCAGCAGTTCACCCTTCTTGAACTATGGCTACACCTTC.

In DNA form, the CDR3 reads TGTGCCAGCACTCTACGGCGGTCGGGGGACACTGAAGCTTTCTTT. Protein product: CASTLRRSGDTEAFF. The chain uses TRBV2 and TRBJ1-1; perhaps TRBD1 as D (5 bases). Between the trimmed V and J ends, which lost 7 bases and 3 bases, there was a span of 18 bases. The CDR3 is 15 residues long. Germline V lookup: CDR1 SNHLY, CDR2 FYNNEI. The whole variable domain, remainder taken from reference TRBV2 and TRBJ1-1, is EPEVTQTPSHQVTQMGQEVILRCVPISNHLYFYWYRQILGQKVEFLVSFYNNEISEKSEIFDDQFSVERPDGSNFTLKIRSTKLEDSAMYFCASTLRRSGDTEAFFGQGTRLTVV.

This clone is a singleton in its sample. The chain carries TRBV7-2 and TRBJ1-3; TRBD1 matches 7 bases. The V gene end was trimmed by 0 bases and the J gene end by 2 bases; junction bases not matched to a gene: 7. The germline gives CDR1 SGHTA, CDR2 FQGNSA. CDR3 length: 17 amino acids. CDR3 sequence reads: CASSLAEGAGTGNTIYF. Written as DNA, the CDR3 is TGTGCCAGCAGCTTAGCAGAGGGGGCCGGGACTGGAAACACCATATATTTT. Variable domain in full (rest from reference TRBV7-2 and TRBJ1-3): GAGVSQSPSNKVTEKGKDVELRCDPISGHTALYWYRQSLGQGLEFLIYFQGNSAPDKSGLPSDRFSAERTGGSVSTLTIQRTQQEDSAVYLCASSLAEGAGTGNTIYFGEGSWLTVV.

CDR3 sequence: CASSLQGGGQYF. CDR3 nucleotide sequence: TGTGCCAGCAGCTTACAGGGCGGAGGGCAGTATTTT. The chain has TRBV11-1 and TRBJ2-3; the D call may be TRBD1 or TRBD2 (5 bases each). The V gene lost 2 bases and the J gene lost 11 bases, with 11 bases spanning the gap. CDR1 and CDR2 (germline): SGHAT, FQDESV (reference sequence). The CDR3 length is 12 residues.

V gene TRBV15 combines with J gene TRBJ1-1; D is ambiguous. The V end was cut by 5 bases, the J end by 1 base, with 8 bases between. This CDR3 is 13 amino acids long. Germline loops: CDR1 LNHNV, CDR2 YYDKDF (reference sequence). In DNA form, the CDR3 reads TGTGCCACCAGCGGACCAGAGAACACTGAAGCTTTCTTT. Protein: CATSGPENTEAFF.

J is TRBJ2-5 and V is TRBV18, with TRBD2 matching 7 bases. The CDR3 runs to 13 residues. Germline CDR1 KGHSH, CDR2 LQKENI. V shed 5 bases and J 4 bases; nucleotides not matched to a gene: 4. As DNA, the CDR3 is TGTGCCAGCTCAGATTCGGGAGGAGAGACCCAGTACTTC. Translated, it gives CASSDSGGETQYF.

V usage is TRBV4-2 and J usage is TRBJ2-5, with 12 nucleotides matching TRBD2. J was trimmed by 5 bases and V by 4 bases; bases with no gene match: 5. CDR3 size: 15 residues. CDR1 is LGHNA, CDR2 YNFKEQ, per germline. CDR3 region: CASSRRLAGEETQYF. The DNA of the CDR3 is TGTGCCAGCAGCCGAAGACTAGCGGGGGAGGAGACCCAGTACTTC.

The rearrangement joins TRBV28 to TRBJ1-1, with a possible D match to TRBD1 (5 bases). Trimming left V 1 base short and J 10 bases short, with 10 bases between. The CDR3 is made up of 12 amino acids. Germline CDR1 and CDR2: MDHEN and SYDVKM. The CDR3, as DNA: TGTGCCAGCAGTTTATACAGGACGGTAGCTTTCTTT. Its translation: CASSLYRTVAFF. The whole variable domain, remainder taken from reference TRBV28 and TRBJ1-1, is DVKVTQSSRYLVKRTGEKVFLECVQDMDHENMFWYRQDPGLGLRLIYFSYDVKMKEKGDIPEGYSVSREKKERFSLILESASTNQTSMYLCASSLYRTVAFFGQGTRLTVV.

This chain joins TRBV5-1 and TRBJ1-6, with a tentative D call TRBD1 (6 bases). From germline, CDR1 is SGHRS and CDR2 YFSETQ. This CDR3 comprises 13 residues. Trimming stripped 7 bases from V and 7 bases from J, with 12 bases between. CDR3 in DNA: TGCGCCAGCTTACAGGGAGCGAATTCACCCCTCCACTTT. Amino acids: CASLQGANSPLHF.